These T cell receptor beta chains were read from a single sample in a study of blood T cell repertoires in COVID-19. Here immunoSEQ multiplex PCR was the method, and the copy in TCRdb shows in-frame clones only, minus some. This sample has 75,000 to 100,000 clones, with about four fifths found just once. Sequenced material: peripheral blood. The source of these receptors is a human donor in a cohort sampled during active COVID-19. Both conserved end residues are part of each CDR3. The D gene is left open where the match is weak. The size entry is marked missing in some rows and otherwise reads once, few, many or a size class.

DNA | CDR3 | J | V | D | size
TGTGCCAGCAGTTCGCTCAGCGGGGGGGCCGGGAATGAGCAGTTCTTC | CASSSLSGGAGNEQFF | TRBJ2-1 | TRBV28 | TRBD2 | once
TGTGCCAGTCGACTAGCGGGGACAGATACGCAGTATTTT | CASRLAGTDTQYF | TRBJ2-3 | TRBV7-2 | TRBD2 | NA
TGTGCCAGCAGCTTAGGTTCGGGACTAGCGGTCACAGATACGCAGTATTTT | CASSLGSGLAVTDTQYF | TRBJ2-3 | TRBV7-6 | TRBD2 | NA
TGTGCCAGCAGTTACTCGAGAGGGGATACGCAGTATTTT | CASSYSRGDTQYF | TRBJ2-3 | TRBV6-5 | NA | once
TGCAGCGCACGACCGGGACAGGGGACCTATGGCTACACCTTC | CSARPGQGTYGYTF | TRBJ1-2 | TRBV29-1 | TRBD1 | NA
TGTGCCAGCAGCTTGGCCGGAGTCAGCTCCCCGTACGAGCAGTACTTC | CASSLAGVSSPYEQYF | TRBJ2-7 | TRBV5-4 | NA | NA
TGCGCCAGCAGCTCCCGGGCAGGGGCTAATGAAAAACTGTTTTTT | CASSSRAGANEKLFF | TRBJ1-4 | TRBV5-1 | NA | NA
TGTGCCAGCAGTTTCGGGACAGGGACGTCTGAAGCTTTCTTT | CASSFGTGTSEAFF | TRBJ1-1 | TRBV27 | TRBD1 | NA
TGTGCCAGCAACTTCCGGGGGGCCGGTGAAAAACTGTTTTTT | CASNFRGAGEKLFF | TRBJ1-4 | TRBV2 | NA | NA
TGTGCCAGCAGTCCCCTCCGCCCCAGTTCACCCCTCCACTTT | CASSPLRPSSPLHF | TRBJ1-6 | TRBV28 | NA | NA
TGTGCCAGCAGTTTCCCCGACAGGAACACTGAAGCTTTCTTT | CASSFPDRNTEAFF | TRBJ1-1 | TRBV28 | NA | NA
TGCAGCGTTGACCCTAGCGGGGTATCCTACAATGAGCAGTTCTTC | CSVDPSGVSYNEQFF | TRBJ2-1 | TRBV29-1 | TRBD2 | NA
TGTGCCAGCAGCCCCAGGACAGGGAATTCACCCCTCCACTTT | CASSPRTGNSPLHF | TRBJ1-6 | TRBV6-5 | TRBD1 | NA
TGTGCCAGCACGGGGGGTGAAGCTTTCTTT | CASTGGEAFF | TRBJ1-1 | TRBV2 | NA | NA
TGTGCCAGCAGCCAAAACTATCTAGCACGCGCCGGGGAGCTGTTTTTT | CASSQNYLARAGELFF | TRBJ2-2 | TRBV14 | NA | NA
TGCGCCAGCAGCTTGGGCGGATTGAACACTGAAGCTTTCTTT | CASSLGGLNTEAFF | TRBJ1-1 | TRBV5-1 | NA | once
TGCGCCAGCAGCCTCAACCCCCCGGGGACAAGTCATAATTCACCCCTCCACTTT | CASSLNPPGTSHNSPLHF | TRBJ1-6 | TRBV5-1 | NA | NA
TGTGCCAGCAGCGGACAGGGGGGAACTGAAGCTTTCTTT | CASSGQGGTEAFF | TRBJ1-1 | TRBV12-3/TRBV12-4 | TRBD1 | NA
TGTGCCACCAGTGACCAAAGATTGGGGACAGCCGGGGAGCTGTTTTTT | CATSDQRLGTAGELFF | TRBJ2-2 | TRBV24-1 | TRBD1 | NA
TGTGCCATCAGTGAGGCCTTAGCGGGGGGCTCCTACAATGAGCAGTTCTTC | CAISEALAGGSYNEQFF | TRBJ2-1 | TRBV10-3 | TRBD2 | NA
TGTGCCAGCAGTGATATGGGGCCTACTAACTATGGCTACACCTTC | CASSDMGPTNYGYTF | TRBJ1-2 | TRBV6-1 | NA | NA
TGCGCCAGCAGCCAAGTGAACAGCCGCAATCAGCCCCAGCATTTT | CASSQVNSRNQPQHF | TRBJ1-5 | TRBV4-1 | NA | NA
TGTGCCAGCAGTTTAGTGCAGGGGGCAAAAGAGCAGTACTTC | CASSLVQGAKEQYF | TRBJ2-7 | TRBV28 | TRBD1 | NA
TGTGCCAGCAGTCGTGACAGGGGGAATTCACCCCTCCACTTT | CASSRDRGNSPLHF | TRBJ1-6 | TRBV9 | TRBD1 | NA
TGTGCCAGCAGCCAACAGCTCTACGAGCAGTACTTC | CASSQQLYEQYF | TRBJ2-7 | TRBV12-3/TRBV12-4 | NA | NA
TGTGCCAGCAGCCGTCGAGGAGGCGGCAATGAGCAGTTCTTC | CASSRRGGGNEQFF | TRBJ2-1 | TRBV28 | NA | NA
TGTGCCAGCAGTTTCGCACCTACTAACACCGGGGAGCTGTTTTTT | CASSFAPTNTGELFF | TRBJ2-2 | TRBV7-6 | NA | NA
TGTGCCAGCAGTTTGGGACAGGGGAGGGACACTGAAGCTTTCTTT | CASSLGQGRDTEAFF | TRBJ1-1 | TRBV6-2/TRBV6-3 | TRBD1 | NA
TGTGCCAGCAGCTTCGACAGGGACTTCTACACCTTC | CASSFDRDFYTF | TRBJ1-2 | TRBV7-9 | TRBD1 | NA
TGTGCCAGCAGCGTACGTAGCTCCTATAATTCACCCCTCCACTTT | CASSVRSSYNSPLHF | TRBJ1-6 | TRBV9 | NA | NA
TGTGCCAGCAGCATCACCTCCGGGGAAAAAGAGACCCAGTACTTC | CASSITSGEKETQYF | TRBJ2-5 | TRBV9 | NA | NA
TGTGCCAGCAGCTTAGCGGGCATAACTGAAGCTTTCTTT | CASSLAGITEAFF | TRBJ1-1 | TRBV7-6 | NA | NA
TGTGCCAGCAGCTCACGGGACAGGGGAACAGATACGCAGTATTTT | CASSSRDRGTDTQYF | TRBJ2-3 | TRBV5-4 | TRBD1 | NA
TGTGCCAGCAGGAGGACAGGGGCGAACGAGCAGTACTTC | CASRRTGANEQYF | TRBJ2-7 | TRBV12-3/TRBV12-4 | TRBD1 | NA
TGTGCCAGCAGCCAGAGACTAGCGGATCAAGAGACCCAGTACTTC | CASSQRLADQETQYF | TRBJ2-5 | TRBV11-1 | TRBD2 | NA
TGTGCCAGCAGCTTAGTTAGGCTACTGAGGTCTGGAAACACCATATATTTT | CASSLVRLLRSGNTIYF | TRBJ1-3 | TRBV11-2 | NA | NA
TGCGCCAGCAGCCCACCAGGGGTGAACACTGAAGCTTTCTTT | CASSPPGVNTEAFF | TRBJ1-1 | TRBV5-1 | NA | once
TGTGCCAGCAGGGCGGGGGCAATGACCCAGTACTTC | CASRAGAMTQYF | TRBJ2-5 | TRBV13 | NA | NA
TGTGCCAGCAGCGTAGCTCCGGGGAATGAGCAGTTCTTC | CASSVAPGNEQFF | TRBJ2-1 | TRBV9 | NA | NA
TGTGCCAGTAGTATCGAGTCAGGGTGGGGCGAGCAGTACTTC | CASSIESGWGEQYF | TRBJ2-7 | TRBV19 | NA | NA
TGCGCCAGCAGCCGATTGGGGGGTAGCGTAAGCACAGATACGCAGTATTTT | CASSRLGGSVSTDTQYF | TRBJ2-3 | TRBV4-1 | NA | NA
TGTGCCACCAAAGGTGACTCTCTCCACAATGAGCAGTTCTTC | CATKGDSLHNEQFF | TRBJ2-1 | TRBV24-1 | NA | NA
TGCGCCAGCAGCTTGGGGGACAGGGAGGTCAATGAGCAGTTCTTC | CASSLGDREVNEQFF | TRBJ2-1 | TRBV5-1 | TRBD1 | NA
TGCGCCTCTTGGGGGGGCGGGGACGAGCAGTACTTC | CASWGGGDEQYF | TRBJ2-7 | TRBV5-1 | NA | NA
TGTGCCAGCGGGGGGACTAAATATGGCTACACCTTC | CASGGTKYGYTF | TRBJ1-2 | TRBV21-1 | NA | NA
TGTGCCAGCAGTTACGCGGGAGATACGCAGTATTTT | CASSYAGDTQYF | TRBJ2-3 | TRBV7-9 | NA | NA
TGTGCCAGCAGCTTGGAGGTGACAGGGCTTGGCTACACCTTC | CASSLEVTGLGYTF | TRBJ1-2 | TRBV5-4 | TRBD1 | NA
TGTGCCAGCAGCGTAGCAGGCCGAACCTACGAGCAGTACTTC | CASSVAGRTYEQYF | TRBJ2-7 | TRBV9 | NA | NA
TGTGCCAGCCATGCAGGGGGAAATTATAGGAGCTCCTATAATTCACCCCTCCACTTT | CASHAGGNYRSSYNSPLHF | TRBJ1-6 | TRBV19 | TRBD1 | NA
TGTGCCAGCGGGGAGGGACCCTACGAGCAGTACTTC | CASGEGPYEQYF | TRBJ2-7 | TRBV7-9 | TRBD2 | NA
TGTGCCAGCAGCTTAAGAACTAATCGAGATGAAAAACTGTTTTTT | CASSLRTNRDEKLFF | TRBJ1-4 | TRBV7-9 | NA | NA